The 9 T cell receptor beta chains below were found in one sample sequenced in a study of blood T cells in healthy people across ages. The authors ran a second PCR of roughly 6 to 12 cycles using a sample-barcoded 5' primer and a J-beta primer mix. TCRdb re-analysed the 5' RACE reads in MiXCR, keeping a single row per CDR3 protein. Of roughly 1.4 million distinct CDR3 sequences listed, roughly 59% are singletons. The sample consisted of blood. These receptors all come from a man in his late teens or twenties in good health.

The chain is built from TRBV29-1 and TRBJ2-1, with 11 bases fitting TRBD1. V lost 7 bases and J lost 6; bases outside the gene matches: 8. Germline-derived CDR1 and CDR2 are SQVTM and ANQGSEA. The CDR3 is 14 amino acids. Written as DNA, the CDR3 is TGCAGCGGCGGACAGGGGGCGTTCGGCAATGAGCAGTTCTTC. It codes for CSGGQGAFGNEQFF.

A few counts support this clonotype. The gene calls are TRBV29-1 and TRBJ2-5; D gene unclear. The CDR3 contains 13 residues. Germline CDR1 SQVTM, CDR2 ANQGSEA. Trimming removed 4 bases at V and 2 bases at J, with 11 bases between. The CDR3 DNA reads TGCAGCGTTGCGTTTCTTCTGCAAGAGACCCAGTACTTC. Translated: CSVAFLLQETQYF.

There are a few counts of this clonotype. This chain connects TRBV7-2 to TRBJ2-5, with 14 positions matching TRBD2. The end of the DNA fits TRBJ2-7 better, so the J call may be wrong. This CDR3 spans 16 amino acids. Germline V gene lookup returns CDR1 SGHTA and CDR2 FQGNSA. CDR3 region: CASSLDGTSGGYEQYF. DNA of the CDR3: TGTGCCAGCAGCTTAGATGGGACTAGCGGGGGATACGAGCAGTACTTC.

The chain joins TRBV4-3 to TRBJ2-5; possibly TRBD1 or TRBD2 for D (6 bases each). The CDR3 is 15 residues long. The V end lost 3 bases, the J end lost 2 bases, and 13 bases lay between the germline ends. Germline CDR1 and CDR2: LGHNA and YSLEER. Here the CDR3 reads CASSQNLGGQETQYF. DNA for the CDR3: TGCGCCAGCAGCCAGAACCTAGGGGGGCAAGAGACCCAGTACTTC.

V gene TRBV13 combines with J gene TRBJ2-1; 8 bases align to TRBD2. The CDR3 spans 13 residues. J lost 8 bases, V lost 11 bases, and 11 bases had no gene match. CDR1 and CDR2 (germline): PRHDT, FYEKMQ (reference sequence). Here the CDR3 DNA reads TGTGCCGTAGGGACTAGACGACACCATGAGCAGTTCTTC. Protein: CAVGTRRHHEQFF.

Remarks on this clonotype: A much larger clone is a single base away; this may be a read error. J is TRBJ1-2 and V is TRBV11-2; D unresolved. Germline loops: CDR1 SGHAT, CDR2 FQNNGV. CDR3 length: 15 residues. CDR3 residues: CASSLGSGRIYGCTF. DNA for the CDR3: TGTGCCAGCAGCTTAGGCTCAGGACGGATATATGGCTGCACCTTC.

The chain is built from TRBV20-1 and TRBJ2-7; D gene unclear. V lost 3 bases to trimming and J lost 5 bases, with 14 bases between them. This CDR3 region has 13 residues. Per germline, CDR1 DFQATT and CDR2 SNEGSKA (reference sequence). The CDR3 DNA reads TGCAGTGCTAGTTATGTGGTAGTCCACGAGCAGTACTTC. Translating gives CSASYVVVHEQYF.

This clonotype was seen a single time. V usage is TRBV20-1 and J usage is TRBJ2-1; no reliable D call. This CDR3 comprises 14 residues. In germline, CDR1 is DFQATT, CDR2 SNEGSKA (reference sequence). V lost 5 bases and J lost 0, with 11 bases in between. CDR3 loop: CSAPQLSSYNEQFF. CDR3 nucleotide sequence: TGCAGTGCTCCCCAGCTGAGCTCCTACAATGAGCAGTTCTTC.

This clonotype was seen a handful of times. The chain joins TRBV7-2 to TRBJ2-5, with D possibly being TRBD1 or TRBD2 (6 bases each). The J call is uncertain, as TRBJ2-7 better fits the DNA end. CDR3 length: 13 residues. CDR1 SGHTA and CDR2 FQGNSA come from the germline V gene. CDR3 nucleotide sequence: TGTGCCAGCAGCTTAATACAGGGAGGCGAGCAGTACTTC. This translates into CASSLIQGGEQYF.